This T cell receptor beta chain is from a study of cytomegalovirus exposure and HLA in healthy donors. Regarding the study as a whole: Most TCR sequences were seen very rarely across donors, but some public TCRs occurred in many. Both high specificity and high sensitivity reportedly marked the classifier's diagnosis of cytomegalovirus status. The study listed under 200 cytomegalovirus-associated TCR beta chains. Researchers reported that a few CMV-associated chains were confirmed in vitro as CMV antigen-specific.

Concerning this clone itself: What it recognizes is unknown. At the DNA level, this CDR3 is encoded by other sequences in the same sample as well.

Profiled with immunoSEQ multiplex PCR; TCRdb holds only in-frame clones, not every one. The table includes about 110,000 clones, around 89% detected once. The CDR3 is 14 residues long. J gave up 4 bases and V 4 bases, and 6 bases lay outside the gene matches. Germline CDR1 and CDR2: SGDLS and YYNGEE. Sequenced input: PBMCs. The genes are TRBV9 and TRBJ2-5; 8 positions agree with TRBD1. This TCR derives from a woman between 18 and 29 years old in good health and CMV-seropositive. Here the CDR3 DNA reads TGTGCCAGCAGCCCTACAACAGGGGGAGAGACCCAGTACTTC. Its translation is CASSPTTGGETQYF.